The 30 T cell receptor beta chains listed next were all sequenced from one sample in a study of blood T cell repertoires in COVID-19. Profiling relied on immunoSEQ multiplex PCR, and the TCRdb table lists in-frame clones only, not all of them. Among about 69,000 clones, around 77% were seen once, and the ten largest hold approximately 15%. Sequenced material: peripheral blood. Every receptor here comes from a man in his 60s with acute or convalescent COVID-19.

This chain connects TRBV21-1 to TRBJ2-2; TRBD2 reflects the table's D call only, with no check against the DNA. TRBV21-1 is assigned pseudogene status. The CDR3 totals 17 residues. CDR3 amino acids: CASSKREGRQNTGELFF. The CDR3 DNA is TGTGCCAGCAGCAAAAGAGAGGGGAGGCAGAACACCGGGGAGCTGTTTTTT.

This clone was observed a handful of times. The chain recombines TRBV6-5 with TRBJ2-3, with a tentative D call TRBD1 (6 bases). Germline CDR1 MNHEY, CDR2 SVGAGI. CDR3 length: 14 amino acids. V was pared by 5 bases and J by 2 bases, with 11 bases between. The CDR3 loop is CASSLQGSTDTQYF. CDR3 coding DNA: TGTGCCAGCAGTCTCCAGGGGTCCACAGATACGCAGTATTTT.

The genes are TRBV19 and TRBJ1-4; the D gene is possibly TRBD1 (6 bases). Trimming stripped 3 bases from V and 7 bases from J, with 15 bases between. This CDR3 has 15 amino acids. Per the germline V gene, CDR1 is LNHDA and CDR2 is SQIVND (reference sequence). The CDR3 nucleotides are TGTGCCAGTAGTATTAGGGGTCAGGGGCTTGAAAAACTGTTTTTT. Translating gives CASSIRGQGLEKLFF.

V is TRBV13 and J is TRBJ2-4; a possible D gene is TRBD1 (5 bases). The CDR3 consists of 15 residues. Per germline, CDR1 PRHDT and CDR2 FYEKMQ (reference sequence). Between the trimmed V and J ends, which lost 1 base and 0 bases, there was a span of 7 bases. CDR3 coding DNA: TGTGCCAGCAGCTTAGTAAGGGGAGCCAAAAACATTCAGTACTTC. This sequence encodes CASSLVRGAKNIQYF.

The V gene is TRBV28, the J gene TRBJ1-1; 10 bases line up with TRBD1. The V gene's germline CDR1 is MDHEN and CDR2 SYDVKM. V lost 8 bases to trimming and J lost 4 bases; unmatched junction nucleotides: 7. This CDR3 is 14 amino acids long. DNA of the CDR3: TGTGCCAGCTCGACAGGGGGCGTGGGCACTGAAGCTTTCTTT. Encoded protein: CASSTGGVGTEAFF.

This clone was observed a handful of times. The chain has TRBV5-1 and TRBJ1-2; D unclear. The CDR3 is made up of 13 amino acids. The V and J ends lost 2 bases and 4 bases respectively, with 9 bases between them. Germline V lookup: CDR1 SGHRS, CDR2 YFSETQ. CDR3 loop: CASSFSEPYGYTF. The CDR3 DNA sequence: TGCGCCAGCAGCTTCAGCGAGCCCTATGGCTACACCTTC.

The chain carries TRBV5-1 and TRBJ1-5; 9 bases match TRBD1. Germline CDR1 and CDR2: SGHRS and YFSETQ. Germline trimming cut 0 bases from V and 2 bases from J; bases unmatched to any gene: 3. The length of the CDR3 is 16 residues. This chain's CDR3 is CASSLAGTGRNQPQHF. DNA for the CDR3: TGCGCCAGCAGCTTGGCCGGGACAGGGCGCAATCAGCCCCAGCATTTT.

The chain carries TRBV3-1 (or the pseudogene TRBV3-2) and TRBJ1-1; TRBD1 might be the D (5 bases). The CDR3 has 14 residues. V lost 4 bases and J lost 5, with 14 bases in between. Germline loops: CDR1 LGHDT, CDR2 YNNKEL (reference sequence). The CDR3 spells CASSRLNRQTEAFF. In nucleotides, the CDR3 is TGTGCCAGCAGCCGACTCAACAGACAGACTGAAGCTTTCTTT.

The chain carries TRBV29-1 and TRBJ1-1; 9 bases agree with TRBD1. V shed 6 bases and J 3 bases; nucleotides not matched to a gene: 8. This CDR3 has 14 residues. Germline lookup yields CDR1 SQVTM and CDR2 ANQGSEA. DNA of the CDR3: TGCAGCGTATATACAGGGGGCGTAGACACTGAAGCTTTCTTT. Amino acids: CSVYTGGVDTEAFF.

The V gene is TRBV30, the J gene TRBJ2-4; 8 nucleotides match TRBD1. CDR1 is GTSNPN and CDR2 is SVGIG in the germline V gene (reference sequence). This CDR3 contains 16 residues. Trimming removed 3 bases from V and 6 bases from J; junction bases left unmatched: 13. CDR3: CAWSPDFQGALNIQYF. The CDR3 DNA sequence: TGTGCCTGGAGCCCAGATTTTCAGGGGGCGCTAAACATTCAGTACTTC.

The table lists this clone with a count of one. The sample holds other DNA sequences that translate to the same CDR3. The chain has TRBV5-6 and TRBJ1-1; D might be TRBD1 (6 bases). Trimming pared 2 bases from V and 4 bases from J, leaving 12 bases between. Germline CDR1 is SGHDT and CDR2 is YYEEEE. This CDR3 is built from 14 residues. This CDR3 reads CASSFQGRGTEAFF. CDR3 sequence (DNA): TGTGCCAGCAGCTTTCAGGGCAGGGGCACTGAAGCTTTCTTT.

The chain links TRBV7-2 to TRBJ1-5, with 9 positions matching TRBD1. The V gene's germline CDR1 is SGHTA and CDR2 FQGNSA. Losses at the gene ends were 5 bases for V and 3 bases for J; bases not matched to a gene: 5. The CDR3 totals 15 residues. The CDR3 DNA is TGTGCCAGCAGCGGACAGGGGAGGGTCAATCAGCCCCAGCATTTT. Protein sequence: CASSGQGRVNQPQHF.

The CDR3, as DNA: TGTGCCAGCAGCTTTACCGGGACAAATTCACCCCTCCACTTT. This gives the protein CASSFTGTNSPLHF. V gene TRBV7-2 combines with J gene TRBJ1-6; a possible D gene is TRBD1 (6 bases). Germline assignment: CDR1 SGHTA and CDR2 FQGNSA. The CDR3 contains 14 residues. The germline V and J ends were trimmed by 3 bases and 7 bases, with 10 bases remaining between them.

The V call is TRBV2, the J call TRBJ2-7; 9 bases fit TRBD1. This CDR3 comprises 15 residues. Germline V CDR1 and CDR2: SNHLY, FYNNEI. V lost 6 bases and J lost 1; bases outside the gene matches: 7. CDR3 coding DNA: TGTGCCAGCAGGGGTACGGGACAGGGTTCCTACGAGCAGTACTTC. It encodes CASRGTGQGSYEQYF.

The chain uses TRBV2 and TRBJ1-2; D is unclear. V lost 1 base and J 3 bases, leaving 12 bases between the germline ends. CDR1 and CDR2 (germline): SNHLY, FYNNEI. The CDR3 covers 15 residues. This CDR3 reads CASSEVAKADYGYTF. The CDR3 DNA reads as TGTGCCAGCAGTGAAGTTGCCAAGGCGGACTATGGCTACACCTTC.

J is TRBJ1-1 and V is TRBV5-1, with D maybe TRBD1 (5 bases). V gave up 4 bases and J gave up 3 bases, with 16 bases separating them. The CDR3 is 15 amino acids. Germline CDR1 is SGHRS and CDR2 is YFSETQ. The CDR3 is CASSVWQGRDTEAFF. The CDR3 DNA reads as TGCGCCAGCAGCGTATGGCAGGGCAGGGACACTGAAGCTTTCTTT.

This chain links TRBV5-8 with TRBJ2-4, with D unclear. The germline V and J ends were trimmed by 2 bases and 6 bases, with 21 bases remaining between them. The CDR3 totals 17 residues. CDR1 is SGHTS, CDR2 YDEGEE, per germline. CDR3 protein: CASSFTSGTTTANIQYF. In nucleotides, the CDR3 is TGTGCCAGCAGCTTTACATCCGGCACCACTACGGCAAACATTCAGTACTTC.

The rearrangement uses TRBV6-5 and TRBJ1-6; the D gene is possibly TRBD1 (5 bases). The germline V and J ends were trimmed by 4 bases and 7 bases, with 17 bases remaining between them. The germline V gene has CDR1 MNHEY and CDR2 SVGAGI. This CDR3 has 16 amino acids. CDR3 in amino acids: CASSFRQLRVNSPLHF. The CDR3, as DNA: TGTGCCAGCAGTTTCCGACAGCTTCGAGTCAATTCACCCCTCCACTTT.

The CDR3 here is CASSPQVNYGYTF. CDR3 sequence (DNA): TGTGCCAGCAGTCCCCAGGTTAACTATGGCTACACCTTC. The chain carries TRBV12-3 or TRBV12-4 and TRBJ1-2; no definite D call. Deletions cut 5 bases from V and 1 base from J, with 8 bases between. The CDR3 is made up of 13 amino acids.

This clone appeared a few times. The J gene is TRBJ2-7, the V gene TRBV27, with a tentative D call TRBD2 (5 bases). V lost 5 bases to trimming and J lost 4 bases, with 24 bases between them. The germline gives CDR1 MNHEY, CDR2 SMNVEV (reference sequence). This CDR3 spans 17 amino acids. This CDR3 is CASSPGWDSLAIYEQYF. The CDR3 DNA sequence: TGTGCCAGCAGTCCGGGGTGGGATTCGCTCGCCATTTACGAGCAGTACTTC.

The rearrangement joins TRBV20-1 to TRBJ1-1; D is uncertain. Germline V gene lookup returns CDR1 DFQATT and CDR2 SNEGSKA (reference sequence). V was trimmed by 0 bases and J by 12 bases, leaving 11 bases between them. CDR3 length: 11 amino acids. The CDR3 reads CSAREEGTTFF. DNA for the CDR3: TGCAGTGCTAGAGAGGAGGGCACGACTTTCTTT.

The chain combines TRBV6-5 with TRBJ1-1; 12 bases line up with TRBD1. V dropped 7 bases and J dropped 12; count of bases not matched to a gene: 12. Germline assignment: CDR1 MNHEY and CDR2 SVGAGI. The CDR3 is 14 amino acids. The DNA for the CDR3 is TGTGCCAGCACCCCCTTTAGGGACAGGGGGCCGACTTTCTTT. This gives the protein CASTPFRDRGPTFF.

V and J are TRBV2 and TRBJ1-5; no reliable D call. Trimming left V 2 bases short and J 0 bases short, with 5 bases between. In germline, CDR1 is SNHLY, CDR2 FYNNEI. CDR3 size: 14 residues. The CDR3 DNA follows: TGTGCCAGCAGTGAAAACTATAGCAATCAGCCCCAGCATTTT. Translating it yields CASSENYSNQPQHF.

This clone was detected only once. The chain uses TRBV11-2 and TRBJ2-7, with 8 bases aligning to TRBD2. The trim removed 1 base at V and 3 bases at J, leaving 8 bases unmatched. The CDR3 is 16 residues long. Germline CDR1 reads SGHAT; CDR2 reads FQNNGV. The CDR3 nucleotides are TGTGCCAGCAGCTTAGCCGTCGGGGGGGGTGGCTACGAGCAGTACTTC. Protein: CASSLAVGGGGYEQYF. The variable domain in full, completed from reference TRBV11-2 and TRBJ2-7, reads EAGVAQSPRYKIIEKRQSVAFWCNPISGHATLYWYQQILGQGPKLLIQFQNNGVVDDSQLPKDRFSAERLKGVDSTLKIQPAKLEDSAVYLCASSLAVGGGGYEQYFGPGTRLTVT.

This CDR3 is CASSLVQGIKAGELFF. The CDR3, as DNA: TGTGCCAGCAGCTTAGTCCAGGGGATTAAGGCCGGGGAGCTGTTTTTT. This chain joins TRBV7-2 and TRBJ2-2, with D possibly TRBD1 on 6 matching bases. This CDR3 contains 16 residues. CDR1 is SGHTA and CDR2 is FQGNSA in the germline V gene. Trimming removed 1 base from V and 6 bases from J, with 15 bases in between.

The V gene is TRBV2, the J gene TRBJ1-5; TRBD1 matches 10 bases. This CDR3 has 14 residues. The V segment lost 6 bases and the J segment 4 bases; nucleotides outside the gene matches: 3. CDR1 and CDR2 from the germline V gene are SNHLY and FYNNEI. CDR3 sequence (DNA): TGTGCCAGCAGCTTGGACAGGGGGAATCAGCCCCAGCATTTT. It encodes CASSLDRGNQPQHF. Based on the CDR3 plus reference TRBV2 and TRBJ1-5, the full variable domain is EPEVTQTPSHQVTQMGQEVILRCVPISNHLYFYWYRQILGQKVEFLVSFYNNEISEKSEIFDDQFSVERPDGSNFTLKIRSTKLEDSAMYFCASSLDRGNQPQHFGDGTRLSIL.

The gene calls are TRBV19 and TRBJ1-3, with D possibly being TRBD1 (5 bases). CDR1 LNHDA and CDR2 SQIVND come from the germline V gene (reference sequence). The CDR3 is 14 residues long. The germline V and J ends were trimmed by 4 bases and 1 base, with 8 bases remaining between them. The CDR3 spells CASSRGVSGNTIYF. Written as DNA, the CDR3 is TGTGCCAGTAGTAGGGGGGTATCTGGAAACACCATATATTTT. Based on the CDR3 plus reference TRBV19 and TRBJ1-3, the full variable domain is DGGITQSPKYLFRKEGQNVTLSCEQNLNHDAMYWYRQDPGQGLRLIYYSQIVNDFQKGDIAEGYSVSREKKESFPLTVTSAQKNPTAFYLCASSRGVSGNTIYFGEGSWLTVV.

The chain recombines TRBV6-5 with TRBJ2-3; weak D call: TRBD1 (6 bases). V dropped 0 bases and J dropped 4 bases, with 14 bases sitting between them. Germline CDR1 and CDR2: MNHEY and SVGAGI. There are 16 residues in the CDR3. CDR3 protein: CASSYSNPGVADTQYF. CDR3 DNA sequence: TGTGCCAGCAGTTACTCGAACCCAGGGGTGGCAGATACGCAGTATTTT.

The CDR3 region has the DNA TGTGCCAGCAGCTACAGGGAAGGCTATGGCTACACCTTC. Encoded protein: CASSYREGYGYTF. The chain joins TRBV5-4 to TRBJ1-2; a possible D gene is TRBD1 (6 bases). Germline assignment: CDR1 SGHNT and CDR2 YYREEE (reference sequence). The CDR3 consists of 13 residues. The V and J ends lost 3 bases and 4 bases respectively, with 10 bases between them.

The V gene is TRBV5-1, the J gene TRBJ2-6; 9 bases agree with TRBD1. The CDR3 runs to 18 residues. Germline V gene data show CDR1 as SGHRS and CDR2 as YFSETQ. The V gene end was trimmed by 3 bases and the J gene end by 0 bases; junction bases not matched to a gene: 7. The CDR3 DNA follows: TGCGCCAGCAGCTCCTGGGACAGGGCATACTCTGGGGCCAACGTCCTGACTTTC. This translates into CASSSWDRAYSGANVLTF.